This TCR beta chain was sequenced during a study of regulatory T cells in long-lasting Graves disease. The table lists this clonotype with many counts. Its antigen is unidentified. Germline-derived CDR1 and CDR2 are SGHTA and FQGNSA. This CDR3 has 14 amino acids. After removal of 6 bases from V and 2 bases from J, the junction contained 7 bases not matched to a gene. Relying on iRepertoire HTBI primers and Arm-PCR of CDR3 regions, the team built TCR beta libraries. TCRdb used MiXCR to reprocess the multiplex PCR reads, holding one entry per CDR3 protein. The sample lists 250,000 to 300,000 distinct CDR3 sequences; roughly a fifth were seen once. Time point indicated: persistent/refractory GD, antithyroid drugs over 5 years with positive TRAb. After RNA was extracted from PBMCs, the TCR library was made from it. A peripheral blood sample, 8 to 10 milliliters in volume, was drawn into EDTA tubes. Overall study results and limits: Newly diagnosed patients had higher TCR diversity than persistent Graves' patients did.

This chain joins TRBV7-2 and TRBJ2-7; TRBD1 aligns across 7 bases. The TCR originated in a female donor with Graves disease. The sequences come from peripheral blood mononuclear cells (PBMCs), collected when the disease was refractory, from a patient treated with antithyroid drugs. The CDR3 is CASRSQGITYEQYF. The CDR3 DNA is TGTGCCAGCAGATCACAGGGGATTACCTACGAGCAGTACTTC.